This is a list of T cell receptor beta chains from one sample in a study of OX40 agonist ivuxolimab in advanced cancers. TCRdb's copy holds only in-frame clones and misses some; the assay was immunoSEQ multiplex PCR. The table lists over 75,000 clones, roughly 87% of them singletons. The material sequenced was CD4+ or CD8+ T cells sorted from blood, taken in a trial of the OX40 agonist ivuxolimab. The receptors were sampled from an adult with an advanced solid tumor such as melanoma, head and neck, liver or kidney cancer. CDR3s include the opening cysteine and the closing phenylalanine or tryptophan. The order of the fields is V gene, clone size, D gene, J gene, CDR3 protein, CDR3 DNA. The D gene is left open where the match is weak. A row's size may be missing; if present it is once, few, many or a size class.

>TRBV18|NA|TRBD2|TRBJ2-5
CASSPMAGLEETQYF
TGTGCCAGCTCACCAATGGCGGGACTAGAGGAGACCCAGTACTTC
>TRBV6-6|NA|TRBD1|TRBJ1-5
CASSHSGGPQPQHF
TGTGCCAGCAGTCACTCAGGGGGCCCTCAGCCCCAGCATTTT
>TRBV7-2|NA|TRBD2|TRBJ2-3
CASSRGLAGGWVTDTQYF
TGTGCCAGCAGCCGCGGACTAGCGGGAGGTTGGGTCACAGATACGCAGTATTTT
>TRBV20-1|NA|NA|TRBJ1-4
CSARDHEKLFF
TGCAGTGCTAGGGACCATGAAAAACTGTTTTTT
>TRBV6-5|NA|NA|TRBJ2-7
CASSYYQGAYEQYF
TGTGCCAGCAGTTATTATCAGGGAGCCTACGAGCAGTACTTC
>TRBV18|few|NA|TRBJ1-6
CASSPQGQDSPLHF
TGTGCCAGCTCACCGCAGGGCCAGGATTCACCCCTCCACTTT
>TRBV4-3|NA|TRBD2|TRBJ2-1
CASSQEGAGASYNEQFF
TGCGCCAGCAGCCAAGAAGGGGCGGGAGCCTCCTACAATGAGCAGTTCTTC
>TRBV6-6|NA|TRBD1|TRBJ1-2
CASAGQGFGYGYTF
TGTGCCAGCGCCGGACAGGGTTTTGGATATGGCTACACCTTC
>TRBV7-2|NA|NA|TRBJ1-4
CASSTGLLYVNEKLFF
TGTGCCAGCAGCACGGGCCTCCTGTACGTTAATGAAAAACTGTTTTTT
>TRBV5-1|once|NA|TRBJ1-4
CASSLEGSANEKLFF
TGCGCCAGCAGCTTGGAGGGGAGTGCTAATGAAAAACTGTTTTTT
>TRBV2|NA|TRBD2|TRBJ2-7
CASTKTGVLAGESWFNEQYF
TGTGCCAGCACCAAAACAGGGGTGCTAGCGGGAGAATCTTGGTTCAACGAGCAGTACTTC
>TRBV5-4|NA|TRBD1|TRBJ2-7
CASSLGGFFLGTGQGRRQYF
TGTGCCAGCAGCTTGGGGGGCTTCTTTTTGGGTACGGGACAGGGAAGAAGGCAGTACTTC
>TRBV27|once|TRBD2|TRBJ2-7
CASSGRTVDEQYF
TGTGCCAGCAGCGGGAGGACGGTCGACGAGCAGTACTTC
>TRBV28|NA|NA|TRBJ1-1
CASSFRQSRGTEAFF
TGTGCCAGCAGTTTTCGGCAGTCCCGAGGGACTGAAGCTTTCTTT
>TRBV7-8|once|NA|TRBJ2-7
CASSFEGLGEQYF
TGTGCCAGCAGCTTTGAGGGTTTGGGCGAGCAGTACTTC
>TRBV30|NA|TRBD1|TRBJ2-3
CAWSRDRGTDTQYF
TGTGCCTGGAGTCGGGACAGGGGGACAGATACGCAGTATTTT
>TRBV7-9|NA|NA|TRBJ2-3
CASSLALLEITDTQYF
TGTGCCAGCAGCTTAGCGCTCCTAGAAATCACAGATACGCAGTATTTT
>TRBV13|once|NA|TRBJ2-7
CASRGRDSYEQYF
TGTGCCAGCCGGGGACGGGATTCCTACGAGCAGTACTTC
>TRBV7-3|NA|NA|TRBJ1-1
CASSLDGGRNTEAFF
TGTGCCAGCAGCCTGGACGGGGGGAGGAACACTGAAGCTTTCTTT
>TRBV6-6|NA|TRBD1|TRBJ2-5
CASSYRQGIQETQYF
TGTGCCAGCAGTTACCGACAGGGGATTCAAGAGACCCAGTACTTC
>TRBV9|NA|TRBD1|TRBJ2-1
CASSRRDSFFYNEQFF
TGTGCCAGCAGCAGACGGGACAGCTTCTTTTACAATGAGCAGTTCTTC
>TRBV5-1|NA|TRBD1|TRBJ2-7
CASSPGQGGYEQYF
TGCGCCAGCAGCCCGGGACAGGGTGGCTACGAGCAGTACTTC
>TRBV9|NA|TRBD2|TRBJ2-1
CASSVETSGGTGYNEQFF
TGTGCCAGCAGCGTAGAGACTAGCGGAGGAACCGGGTACAATGAGCAGTTCTTC
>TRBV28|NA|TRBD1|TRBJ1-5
CASLQGQHQPQHF
TGTGCCAGCTTACAGGGACAGCATCAGCCCCAGCATTTT
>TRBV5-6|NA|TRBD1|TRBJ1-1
CASRNRGAYTEAFF
TGTGCCAGCAGGAACAGGGGCGCCTACACTGAAGCTTTCTTT
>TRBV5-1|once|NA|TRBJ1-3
CASRIGPYSGNTIYF
TGCGCCAGCAGAATCGGGCCTTACTCTGGAAACACCATATATTTT
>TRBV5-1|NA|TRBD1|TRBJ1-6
CASSAGQTYNSPLHF
TGCGCCAGCAGCGCGGGACAGACCTATAATTCACCCCTCCACTTT
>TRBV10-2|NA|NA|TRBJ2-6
CASSSGHLSGANVLTF
TGCGCCAGCAGCTCGGGACACCTCTCTGGGGCCAACGTCCTGACTTTC
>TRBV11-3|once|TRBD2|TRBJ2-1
CASSYGASGGLAEQFF
TGTGCCAGCAGTTATGGGGCTAGCGGGGGGCTGGCGGAGCAGTTCTTC
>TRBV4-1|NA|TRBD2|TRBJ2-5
CASSQVVSGSSETQYF
TGCGCCAGCAGCCAAGTCGTCAGCGGGAGTTCGGAGACCCAGTACTTC
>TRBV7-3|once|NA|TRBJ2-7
CASSLRSTYEQYF
TGTGCCAGCAGCTTACGAAGTACCTACGAGCAGTACTTC
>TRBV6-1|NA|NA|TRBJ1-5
CASSVYRDQPQHF
TGTGCCAGCAGTGTCTACAGGGATCAGCCCCAGCATTTT
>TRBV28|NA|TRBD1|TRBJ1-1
CASSTPQDRAAEAFF
TGTGCCAGCAGTACACCCCAGGACAGGGCGGCTGAAGCTTTCTTT
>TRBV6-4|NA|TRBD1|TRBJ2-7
CASSDETGGEQYF
TGTGCCAGCAGTGATGAGACAGGGGGCGAGCAGTACTTC
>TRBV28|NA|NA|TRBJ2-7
CASSFPRTYEQYF
TGTGCCAGCAGTTTTCCCCGAACTTACGAGCAGTACTTC
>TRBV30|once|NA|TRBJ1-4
CAWSVGQVNEKLFF
TGTGCCTGGAGTGTGGGCCAGGTGAATGAAAAACTGTTTTTT
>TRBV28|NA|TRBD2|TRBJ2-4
CASSIAGGQLKNIQYF
TGTGCCAGCAGTATAGCGGGAGGACAATTGAAAAACATTCAGTACTTC
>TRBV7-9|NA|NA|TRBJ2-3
CASSSRPDTQYF
TGTGCCAGCAGTAGTAGGCCAGATACGCAGTATTTT
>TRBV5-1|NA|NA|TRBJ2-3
CASSIGPTDTQYF
TGCGCCAGCAGCATCGGGCCCACAGATACGCAGTATTTT
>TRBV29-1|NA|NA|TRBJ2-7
CSVDRGQAPYEQYF
TGCAGCGTTGACCGGGGTCAGGCGCCCTACGAGCAGTACTTC
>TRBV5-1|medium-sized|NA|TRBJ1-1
CASGGGFSEAFF
TGCGCCAGCGGCGGAGGGTTCAGTGAGGCTTTCTTT
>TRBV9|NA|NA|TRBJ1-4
CASSPLHGGGYEKLFF
TGTGCCAGCAGCCCCTTACACGGGGGAGGCTATGAAAAACTGTTTTTT
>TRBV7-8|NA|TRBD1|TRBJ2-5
CASSLLQGAQETQYF
TGTGCCAGCAGCTTACTACAGGGGGCACAAGAGACCCAGTACTTC